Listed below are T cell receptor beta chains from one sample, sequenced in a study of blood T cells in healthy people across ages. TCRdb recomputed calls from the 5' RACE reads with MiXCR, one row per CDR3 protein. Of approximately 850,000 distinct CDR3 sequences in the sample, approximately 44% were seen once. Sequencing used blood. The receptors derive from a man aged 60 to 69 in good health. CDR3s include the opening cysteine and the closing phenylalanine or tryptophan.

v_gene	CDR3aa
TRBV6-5	CASSYQRSSYEQYF
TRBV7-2	CASSSATIRETQYF
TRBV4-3	CASSQDLVWQGETQETQYF
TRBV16	CASSQSRGRSVGAFF
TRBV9	CASSVDPAVVGDTQYF
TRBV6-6	CASSYSWEYGGGTQYF
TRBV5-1	CASRPGAGQRRSYEQYF
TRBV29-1	CSVEGGLADQAKNIQYF
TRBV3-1	CASSRSGGQGASPLHF
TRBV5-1	CASTPGLPADTQYF
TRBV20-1	CSARRTGAYNEQFF
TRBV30	CAWSVGGQAGEQYF
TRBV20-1	CSARGFGFTDTQYF
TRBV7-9	CASSLAGTGGYGYTF
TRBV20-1	CSASQVIQTQYF
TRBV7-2	CASSLVSGTFPYNEQFF
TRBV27	CASSSLGGPAYEQYF
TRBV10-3	CAISGHNEQFF